Listed below are T cell receptor beta chains from one sample, sequenced in a study of cytomegalovirus exposure and HLA in healthy donors. Assay: immunoSEQ multiplex PCR; the TCRdb copy retains only in-frame clones and omits some. The data contain tens of thousands of clones, about 84% of them singletons. The specimen was PBMCs. Source of these receptors: a female donor in good health and CMV-seronegative. The CDR3 runs from the conserved cysteine through the conserved F or W. The order of the fields is D gene, J gene, clone size, V gene, CDR3 DNA, CDR3 protein. D genes are given only for firm matches. Size tells how often a clone was seen (once, few, many) or the class of an expanded clone, and some rows leave it out.

TRBD1 TRBJ1-1 - TRBV9 TGTGCCAGCAGGTCAGACAGGGGAACTGAAGCTTTCTTT CASRSDRGTEAFF
- TRBJ2-5 - TRBV6-6 TGTGCCACCAACCGCCGGGGGCAAGAGACCCAGTACTTC CATNRRGQETQYF
- TRBJ2-1 - TRBV9 TGTGCCAGCAGCGTAAGGGGATTCAGCTATGAGCAGTTCTTC CASSVRGFSYEQFF
TRBD1 TRBJ1-6 - TRBV18 TGTGCCAGCTCACCGGACAGGAGCTCTCCACCCCTCCACTTT CASSPDRSSPPLHF
TRBD2 TRBJ2-3 - TRBV19 TGTGCCAGTAGGTCCCCCCGGGGGGGTGGCGCAGATACGCAGTATTTT CASRSPRGGGADTQYF
- TRBJ1-1 - TRBV11-1 TGTGCCAGCAGCTTAGACGGGGGGCCGAACACTGAAGCTTTCTTT CASSLDGGPNTEAFF
TRBD1 TRBJ2-2 - TRBV2 TGTGCCAGCGGGTGGGGGACAGGGGACACCGGGGAGCTGTTTTTT CASGWGTGDTGELFF
TRBD1 TRBJ1-2 - TRBV7-9 TGTGCCAGCAGCTTCACTCCGGGACAGGAGAGTTATGCCTATGGCTACACCTTC CASSFTPGQESYAYGYTF
TRBD2 TRBJ2-2 - TRBV7-2 TGTGCCAGCAGCTCCTTAGCGGGGAACACCGGGGAGCTGTTTTTT CASSSLAGNTGELFF
TRBD2 TRBJ2-3 - TRBV15 TGTGCCACCAGCAGCCCTGGACTAGCGGGGGGGCGGACAGATACGCAGTATTTT CATSSPGLAGGRTDTQYF
- TRBJ1-3 - TRBV27 TGTGCCAGCAGTTTGACTTGGGGGCCGGCTGGAAACACCATATATTTT CASSLTWGPAGNTIYF
- TRBJ2-3 - TRBV19 TGTGCCAGTAGTGACAGGTGTGAGCAGTATTTT CASSDRCEQYF
TRBD1 TRBJ1-1 - TRBV5-1 TGCGCCAGCAGCTTGGGGACAGGGGGATTCACTGAAGCTTTCTTT CASSLGTGGFTEAFF
- TRBJ1-2 - TRBV7-9 TGTGCCAGCAGCTCCCCGGGATATGGCTACACCTTC CASSSPGYGYTF
TRBD1 TRBJ2-7 - TRBV28 TGTGCCAGCAGCACCCGGGACAGGGTTTTTGCCGAGCAGTACTTC CASSTRDRVFAEQYF
- TRBJ1-5 - TRBV10-3 TGTGCCATCAGTGAGTCCGGAGGGAATCAGCCCCAGCATTTT CAISESGGNQPQHF
- TRBJ1-5 - TRBV5-6 TGTGCCAGCAGCTCCCCAGGGCAAGGGCAGCCCCAGCATTTT CASSSPGQGQPQHF
- TRBJ1-2 - TRBV27 TGTGCCAGCAGTTTTTTCCCCAAACAGGGAGCTAACTATGGCTACACCTTC CASSFFPKQGANYGYTF
- TRBJ1-1 - TRBV14 TGTGCCAGCAGCCTGACACCCATGAACACTGAAGCTTTCTTT CASSLTPMNTEAFF
- TRBJ2-5 - TRBV4-2 TGTGCCAGCAGCCCTCTAACCAGGGGCTCTGAGACCCAGTACTTC CASSPLTRGSETQYF
TRBD2 TRBJ2-7 - TRBV19 TGTGCCAGTAGTAAACTAGCGGGGGGGCACTACGAGCAGTACTTC CASSKLAGGHYEQYF
- TRBJ2-5 - TRBV5-1 TGCGCCAGCAGCCTAATTTACCCTCAAGAGACCCAGTACTTC CASSLIYPQETQYF
- TRBJ1-6 - TRBV7-2 TGTGCCAGCAGCCTGGTGCAGGGGAGGGAATCACCCCTCCACTTT CASSLVQGRESPLHF
- TRBJ1-6 once TRBV5-6 TGTGCCAGCAGCTTAATGACAACAGTTCAGTCACCCCTCCACTTT CASSLMTTVQSPLHF
TRBD1 TRBJ1-1 few TRBV5-1 TGCGCCAGCAGCTCCGACTCTAGACAGGGCCGGGCGAACACTGAAGCTTTCTTT CASSSDSRQGRANTEAFF
TRBD1 TRBJ1-1 - TRBV9 TGTGCCAGCAGCGTAGGACAGGGTCGAACTGAAGCTTTCTTT CASSVGQGRTEAFF
- TRBJ1-1 - TRBV5-5 TGTGCCAGCAGCTTGTCAGATATGAACACTGAAGCTTTCTTT CASSLSDMNTEAFF
TRBD1 TRBJ2-7 few TRBV10-3 TGTGCCATCAGTGAGTCTAGGCAGGGGGCCGACGAGCAGTACTTC CAISESRQGADEQYF
- TRBJ1-2 - TRBV2 TGTGCCAGCACGTCGGGGGATTTACCCTTCTACACCTTC CASTSGDLPFYTF